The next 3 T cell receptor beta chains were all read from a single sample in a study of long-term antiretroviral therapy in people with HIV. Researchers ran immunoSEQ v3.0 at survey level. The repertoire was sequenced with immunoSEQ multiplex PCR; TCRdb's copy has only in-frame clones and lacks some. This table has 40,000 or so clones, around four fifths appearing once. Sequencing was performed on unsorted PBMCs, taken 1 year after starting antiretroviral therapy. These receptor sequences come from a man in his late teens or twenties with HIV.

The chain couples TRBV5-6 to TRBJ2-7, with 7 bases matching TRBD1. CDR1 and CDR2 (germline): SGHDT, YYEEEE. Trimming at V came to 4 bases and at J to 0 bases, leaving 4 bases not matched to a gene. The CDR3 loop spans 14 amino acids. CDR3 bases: TGTGCCAGCAGCGCCGACAGGGACTCCTACGAGCAGTACTTC. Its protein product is CASSADRDSYEQYF.

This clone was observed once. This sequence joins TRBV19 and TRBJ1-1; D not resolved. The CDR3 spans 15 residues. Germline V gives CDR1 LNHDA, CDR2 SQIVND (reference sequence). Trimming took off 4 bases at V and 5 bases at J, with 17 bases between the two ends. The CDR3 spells CASSTRPPHGTEAFF. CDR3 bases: TGTGCCAGTAGTACACGGCCGCCGCACGGGACTGAAGCTTTCTTT.

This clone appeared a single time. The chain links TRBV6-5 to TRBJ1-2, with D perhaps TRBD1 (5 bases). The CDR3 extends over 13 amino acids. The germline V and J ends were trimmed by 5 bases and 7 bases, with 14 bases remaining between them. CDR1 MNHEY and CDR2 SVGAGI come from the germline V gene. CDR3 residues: CASSPGTPTGYTF. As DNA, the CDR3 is TGTGCCAGCAGTCCCGGGACCCCAACTGGCTACACCTTC.